A few counts support the clone carrying this T cell receptor beta chain. Its antigen is currently unknown. These data belong to a study of T-cell reconstitution after alpha-beta-depleted transplantation in children. Study results and limitations: Counts and diversity of T cells one year after transplant came mostly from newly produced T cells.

The authors prepared the TCRbeta library with unique molecular identifiers. Via MiXCR, TCRdb re-called the PCR reads, giving one row per CDR3 protein. There are about 980,000 distinct CDR3 sequences in the sample; roughly 29% occur only once, and about 28% lies in the top ten. Trimming left V 0 bases short and J 1 base short, with 13 bases between. The length of the CDR3 is 16 residues. Germline CDR1 is SGDLS and CDR2 is YYNGEE. This specimen consisted of PBMCs, mostly from graft donor cells, obtained 360 days after TCRalphabeta/CD19-depleted stem cell transplant. This receptor was taken from a boy younger than two who had a stem cell transplant for SCID, so the T cells may come from the graft donor. The V and J genes are TRBV9 and TRBJ2-5; weak D call: TRBD1 (5 bases). CDR3 in DNA: TGTGCCAGCAGCGTAGGCGGCAGGGCTTTCCAAGAGACCCAGTACTTC. This sequence encodes CASSVGGRAFQETQYF. The full variable domain, its missing parts supplied by reference TRBV9 and TRBJ2-5, is DSGVTQTPKHLITATGQRVTLRCSPRSGDLSVYWYQQSLDQGLQFLIQYYNGEERAKGNILERFSAQQFPDLHSELNLSSLELGDSALYFCASSVGGRAFQETQYFGPGTRLLVL.